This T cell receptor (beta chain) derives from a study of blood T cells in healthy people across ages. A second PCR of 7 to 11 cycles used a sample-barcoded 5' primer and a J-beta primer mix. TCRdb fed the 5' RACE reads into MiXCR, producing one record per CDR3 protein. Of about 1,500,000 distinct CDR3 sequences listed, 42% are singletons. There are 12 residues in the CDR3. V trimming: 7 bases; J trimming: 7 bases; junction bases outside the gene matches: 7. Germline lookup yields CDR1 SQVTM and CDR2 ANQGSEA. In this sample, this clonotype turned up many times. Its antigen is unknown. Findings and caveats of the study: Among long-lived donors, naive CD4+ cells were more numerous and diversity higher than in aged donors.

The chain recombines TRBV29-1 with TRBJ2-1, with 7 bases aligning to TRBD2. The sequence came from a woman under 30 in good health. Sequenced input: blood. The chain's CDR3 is CSAGEGKNEQFF. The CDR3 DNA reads TGCAGCGCCGGGGAGGGTAAAAATGAGCAGTTCTTC.